These T cell receptor beta chains were read from a single sample in a study of blood T cell repertoires in COVID-19. Produced via immunoSEQ multiplex PCR; TCRdb's table is partial and in-frame only. The sample has tens of thousands of clones, approximately 90% seen once. The sample comprised peripheral blood. The source is a woman older than 75 with active or convalescent COVID-19. The CDR3 runs from the conserved cysteine through the conserved F or W. D genes are given only for firm matches. A row's size may be missing; if present it is once, few, many or a size class.

TGTGCCAGCAGTGAACAGGGCCTTTTTAATCAGCCCCAGCATTTT CASSEQGLFNQPQHF TRBJ1-5 TRBV6-1 15 NA NA
TGTGCCACCAGTGGCGGGACTTCTAGCACAGATACGCAGTATTTT CATSGGTSSTDTQYF TRBJ2-3 TRBV24-1 15 NA NA
TGTGCCAGTAGTACCCGGACAGGGGAGTTCGGCACTGAAGCTTTCTTT CASSTRTGEFGTEAFF TRBJ1-1 TRBV19 16 TRBD1 NA
TGCGCCAGCAGAGCCGGGACAGGAATATCGGGCACAGATACGCAGTATTTT CASRAGTGISGTDTQYF TRBJ2-3 TRBV10-2 17 TRBD1 NA
TGTGCCAGCAGTGTCACAGGGGACTCGAACAATGAGCAGTTCTTC CASSVTGDSNNEQFF TRBJ2-1 TRBV2 15 NA NA
TGTGCCAGCAGCTTTCACAGCTCTGGAAACACCATATATTTT CASSFHSSGNTIYF TRBJ1-3 TRBV5-4 14 NA once
TGTGCCAGCACCTATCGGACAGAACACACTGAAGCTTTCTTT CASTYRTEHTEAFF TRBJ1-1 TRBV2 14 NA NA
TGTGCCAGCAGCCAAGGGGATCCAGGGGGGTGGTATGGCTACACCTTC CASSQGDPGGWYGYTF TRBJ1-2 TRBV3-1/TRBV3-2 16 TRBD1 NA
TGCGCCAGCAGCTCCGGACTCATGAACACTGAAGCTTTCTTT CASSSGLMNTEAFF TRBJ1-1 TRBV5-1 14 NA NA
TGTGCCATCTCGGGAGCAACTAATGAAAAACTGTTTTTT CAISGATNEKLFF TRBJ1-4 TRBV10-3 13 NA few
TGTGCCAGCAGGGGGACAAATTCACCCCTCCACTTT CASRGTNSPLHF TRBJ1-6 TRBV6-5 12 NA NA
TGTGCCAGCAGCGCCGGGACAGGGGATCAGCCCCAGCATTTT CASSAGTGDQPQHF TRBJ1-5 TRBV6-5 14 TRBD1 NA
TGTGCCAGCAGAAGGGAGGGGGGGAACTATGGCTACACCTTC CASRREGGNYGYTF TRBJ1-2 TRBV6-5 14 NA NA
TGTGCCAGCAGCTCAGGACCGGGGAAAGCTTTCTTT CASSSGPGKAFF TRBJ1-1 TRBV11-3 12 NA NA
TGTGCCAGCAGAAAAGGACAGGGTTCTAACTATGGCTACACCTTC CASRKGQGSNYGYTF TRBJ1-2 TRBV6-4 15 TRBD1 NA
TGTGCCAGCAGCTTTGCGACAGGGCAGCCCCAGCATTTT CASSFATGQPQHF TRBJ1-5 TRBV5-5 13 TRBD1 NA
TGTGCCAGCAGCTTAGGGGGAGGGGATGAGCAGTTCTTC CASSLGGGDEQFF TRBJ2-1 TRBV7-7 13 TRBD2 NA
TGCGCCAGCAGCTTGGGCCAGGGGGCTGTGGGAGATACGCAGTATTTT CASSLGQGAVGDTQYF TRBJ2-3 TRBV5-1 16 TRBD1 NA
TGTGCCAGCACCTGGGGGGGGTGGTACGAGCAGTACTTC CASTWGGWYEQYF TRBJ2-7 TRBV12-3/TRBV12-4 13 TRBD2 NA
TGTGCCAGCAGTTACCCCAGGGGAAGCAATCAGCCCCAGCATTTT CASSYPRGSNQPQHF TRBJ1-5 TRBV6-2/TRBV6-3 15 NA NA
TGTGCCAGCTCACCACCGAGGCCAGCTAACTATGGCTACACCTTC CASSPPRPANYGYTF TRBJ1-2 TRBV18 15 NA NA
TGTGCCAGCAGCAAATCAGCGCGGTTGATGTACGAGCAGTACTTC CASSKSARLMYEQYF TRBJ2-7 TRBV21-1 15 NA once
TGTGCCATCAGTGATGGGCTGATCTACACCGGGGAGCTGTTTTTT CAISDGLIYTGELFF TRBJ2-2 TRBV10-3 15 NA NA
TGTGCCAGCAGCCCGATCCCTGTGATTAGCGGGGGGGCCGATAATGAGCAGTTCTTC CASSPIPVISGGADNEQFF TRBJ2-1 TRBV14 19 TRBD2 once
TGTGCCAGCAGCTTAATAGGGGACAGTTATTCACCCCTCCACTTT CASSLIGDSYSPLHF TRBJ1-6 TRBV7-3 15 TRBD1 NA
TGTGCCAGCAGCTTAGCATCCGGGACTAGCGGTTTACGAGATACGCAGTATTTT CASSLASGTSGLRDTQYF TRBJ2-3 TRBV11-3 18 TRBD2 NA
TGTGCGTCAGTCGAAGGCGGGGGCCCGAACACCGGGGAGCTGTTTTTT CASVEGGGPNTGELFF TRBJ2-2 TRBV28 16 NA once
TGTGCCAGCAGTTCTCCTAGCGGGGGGGCCCAAAATGAGCAGTTCTTC CASSSPSGGAQNEQFF TRBJ2-1 TRBV11-1 16 TRBD2 NA
TGTGCCAGCAGTCCCGGTGATCAGGTCAATCAGCCCCAGCATTTT CASSPGDQVNQPQHF TRBJ1-5 TRBV6-5 15 NA NA
TGCGCCAGCAGCTTGGCAGGGGTAGGGGCTTTCTTT CASSLAGVGAFF TRBJ1-1 TRBV5-1 12 NA NA
TGTGCCAGCAGGCTACAGGGCGATCAGCCCCAGCATTTT CASRLQGDQPQHF TRBJ1-5 TRBV28 13 NA NA
TGCGCCAGCAGAAAAGCGGGGGGCTCCCAAGAGACCCAGTACTTC CASRKAGGSQETQYF TRBJ2-5 TRBV5-1 15 TRBD2 few
TGCGCCAGCAGCAGGTCGGGGGGCTTCAATGAGCAGTTCTTC CASSRSGGFNEQFF TRBJ2-1 TRBV5-1 14 NA NA
TGTGCCAGCACTTCCCGGGGGACAGGGGTTGAAAAACTGTTTTTT CASTSRGTGVEKLFF TRBJ1-4 TRBV19 15 TRBD1 once
TGTGCCAGCAGCTTGGTAGACAAAGAGACCCAGTACTTC CASSLVDKETQYF TRBJ2-5 TRBV5-6 13 NA NA
TGTGCCAGCAGTTTAATAACGCCCGGGGGCACTGAAGCTTTCTTT CASSLITPGGTEAFF TRBJ1-1 TRBV27 15 NA few
TGTGCCAGCAGGGGGGGTTCGACTAATGAAAAACTGTTTTTT CASRGGSTNEKLFF TRBJ1-4 TRBV28 14 NA NA
TGTGCCACCAGTGATTCCGGACAGGGGGCTTTTCAGCCCCAGCATTTT CATSDSGQGAFQPQHF TRBJ1-5 TRBV24-1 16 TRBD1 NA
TGTGCCAGCAGCTTGTTAGCGAGGGACACTGAAGCTTTCTTT CASSLLARDTEAFF TRBJ1-1 TRBV5-4 14 NA NA
TGTGCCAGCAGCCCCACCCCAGGGATCAACGAGCAGTACTTC CASSPTPGINEQYF TRBJ2-7 TRBV7-3 14 NA NA
TGTGCCAGCAGAAGGACAGGGGTTAACTCTAACTATGGCTACACCTTC CASRRTGVNSNYGYTF TRBJ1-2 TRBV14 16 TRBD1 NA
TGTGCCAGCAGCGTAGCTGCCGGGAGAGAAAAACTGTTTTTT CASSVAAGREKLFF TRBJ1-4 TRBV9 14 NA NA
TGTGCCAGCCCCGATGAGGTTTCCGGCTCCGAGCAGTACTTC CASPDEVSGSEQYF TRBJ2-7 TRBV21-1 14 NA NA
TGTGCCAGCAGTGAAATCGGGCAAGAGACCCAGTACTTC CASSEIGQETQYF TRBJ2-5 TRBV6-1 13 NA NA